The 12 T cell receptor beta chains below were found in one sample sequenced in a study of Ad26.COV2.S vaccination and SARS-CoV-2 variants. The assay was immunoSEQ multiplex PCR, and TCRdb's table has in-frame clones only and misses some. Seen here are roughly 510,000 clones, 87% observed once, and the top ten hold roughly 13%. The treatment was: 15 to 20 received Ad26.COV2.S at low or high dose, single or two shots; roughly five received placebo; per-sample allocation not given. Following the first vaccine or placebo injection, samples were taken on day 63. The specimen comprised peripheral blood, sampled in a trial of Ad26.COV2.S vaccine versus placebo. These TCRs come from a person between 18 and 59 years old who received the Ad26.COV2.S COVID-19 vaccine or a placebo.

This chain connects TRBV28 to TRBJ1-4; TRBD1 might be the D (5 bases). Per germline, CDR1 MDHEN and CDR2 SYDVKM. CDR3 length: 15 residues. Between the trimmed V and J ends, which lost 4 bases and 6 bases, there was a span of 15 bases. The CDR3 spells CASSSYRDLDEKLFF. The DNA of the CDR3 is TGTGCCAGCAGTTCGTACCGGGACCTTGATGAAAAACTGTTTTTT.

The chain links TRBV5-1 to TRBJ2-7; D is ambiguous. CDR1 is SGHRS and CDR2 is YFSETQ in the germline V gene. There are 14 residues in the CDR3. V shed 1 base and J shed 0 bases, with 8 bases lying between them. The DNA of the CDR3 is TGCGCCAGCAGCTTGTCCAGGTCCTCCTACGAGCAGTACTTC. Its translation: CASSLSRSSYEQYF.

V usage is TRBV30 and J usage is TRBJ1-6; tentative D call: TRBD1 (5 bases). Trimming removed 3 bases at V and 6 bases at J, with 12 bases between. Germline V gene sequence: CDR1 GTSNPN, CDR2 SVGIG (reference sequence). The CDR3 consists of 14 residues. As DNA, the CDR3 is TGTGCCTGGAGAGGGGTCGTCAGTAATTCACCCCTCCACTTT. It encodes CAWRGVVSNSPLHF.

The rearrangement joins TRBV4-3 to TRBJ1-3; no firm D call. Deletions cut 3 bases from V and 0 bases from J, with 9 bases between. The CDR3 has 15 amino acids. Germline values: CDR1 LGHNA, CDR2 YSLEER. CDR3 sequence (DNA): TGCGCCAGCAGCCACCAAGGGTCCTCTGGAAACACCATATATTTT. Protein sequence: CASSHQGSSGNTIYF.

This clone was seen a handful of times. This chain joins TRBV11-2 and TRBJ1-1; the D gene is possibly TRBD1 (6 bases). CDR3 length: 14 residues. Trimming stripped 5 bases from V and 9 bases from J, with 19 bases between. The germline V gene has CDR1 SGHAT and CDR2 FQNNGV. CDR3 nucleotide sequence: TGTGCCAGCAGCACCCCCTTAAAGGGGGGGAAAGCTTTCTTT. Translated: CASSTPLKGGKAFF.

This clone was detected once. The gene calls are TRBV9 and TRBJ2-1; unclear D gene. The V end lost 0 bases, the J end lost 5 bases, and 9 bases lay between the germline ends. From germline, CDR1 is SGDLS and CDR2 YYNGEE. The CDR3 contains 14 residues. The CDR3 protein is CASSVATFHNEQFF. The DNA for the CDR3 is TGTGCCAGCAGCGTAGCTACTTTCCACAATGAGCAGTTCTTC.

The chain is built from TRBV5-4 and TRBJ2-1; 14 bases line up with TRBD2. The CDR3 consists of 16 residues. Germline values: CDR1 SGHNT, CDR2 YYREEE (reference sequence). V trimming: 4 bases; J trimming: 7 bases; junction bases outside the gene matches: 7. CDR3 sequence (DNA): TGTGCCAGCAGCGCCGGGACTAGCGGGAGATATAATGAGCAGTTCTTC. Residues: CASSAGTSGRYNEQFF.

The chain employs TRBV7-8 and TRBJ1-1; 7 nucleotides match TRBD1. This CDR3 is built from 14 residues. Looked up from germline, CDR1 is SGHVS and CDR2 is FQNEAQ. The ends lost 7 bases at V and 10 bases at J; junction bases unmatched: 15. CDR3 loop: CASTFGTVSPGAFF. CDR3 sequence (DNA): TGTGCCAGCACCTTCGGGACAGTCTCCCCCGGAGCTTTCTTT.

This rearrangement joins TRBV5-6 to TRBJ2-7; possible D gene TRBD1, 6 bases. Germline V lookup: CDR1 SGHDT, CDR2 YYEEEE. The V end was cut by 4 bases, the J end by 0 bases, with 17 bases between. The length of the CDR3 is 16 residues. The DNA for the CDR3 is TGTGCCAGCAGCCCCTCCGGACAGCTTACCTCCTACGAGCAGTACTTC. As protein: CASSPSGQLTSYEQYF.

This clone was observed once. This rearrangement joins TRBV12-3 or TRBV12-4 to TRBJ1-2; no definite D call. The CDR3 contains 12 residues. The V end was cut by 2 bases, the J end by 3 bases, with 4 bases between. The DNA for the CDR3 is TGTGCCAGCAGTTTAAGTGACTATGGCTACACCTTC. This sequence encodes CASSLSDYGYTF.

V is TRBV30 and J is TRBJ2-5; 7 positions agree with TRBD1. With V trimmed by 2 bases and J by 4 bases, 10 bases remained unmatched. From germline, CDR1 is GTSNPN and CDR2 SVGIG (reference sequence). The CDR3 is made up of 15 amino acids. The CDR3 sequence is CAWSRRTGFGETQYF. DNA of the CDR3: TGTGCCTGGAGTCGTCGGACAGGTTTTGGAGAGACCCAGTACTTC.

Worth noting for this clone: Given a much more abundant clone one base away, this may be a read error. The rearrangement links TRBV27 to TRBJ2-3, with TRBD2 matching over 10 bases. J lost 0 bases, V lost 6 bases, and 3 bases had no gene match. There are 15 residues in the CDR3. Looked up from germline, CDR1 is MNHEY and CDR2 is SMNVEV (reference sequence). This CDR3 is CASSLTSGSTDTQYF. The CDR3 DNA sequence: TGTGCCAGCAGCCTGACTAGCGGGAGCACAGATACGCAGTATTTT.